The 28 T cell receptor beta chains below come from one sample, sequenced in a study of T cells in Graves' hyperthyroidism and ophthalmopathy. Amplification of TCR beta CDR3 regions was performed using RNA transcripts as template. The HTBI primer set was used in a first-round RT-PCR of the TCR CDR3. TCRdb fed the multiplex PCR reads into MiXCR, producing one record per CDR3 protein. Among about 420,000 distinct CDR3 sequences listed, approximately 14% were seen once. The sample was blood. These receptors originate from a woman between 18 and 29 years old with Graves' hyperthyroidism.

DNA for the CDR3: TGTGCCAGCAGTTCGAAGCGGGAGGGCTCTTACAATGAGCAGTTCTTC. Translating gives CASSSKREGSYNEQFF. The chain links TRBV27 to TRBJ2-1; 10 bases align to TRBD2. CDR3 length: 16 amino acids. V was pared by 4 bases and J by 4 bases, with 7 bases of the junction left unmatched. Germline CDR1 MNHEY, CDR2 SMNVEV (reference sequence).

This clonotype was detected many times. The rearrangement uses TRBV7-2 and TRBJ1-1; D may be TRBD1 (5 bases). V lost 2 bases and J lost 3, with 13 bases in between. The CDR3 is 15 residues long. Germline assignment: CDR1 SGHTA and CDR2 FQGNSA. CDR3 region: CASSLQGRSYTEAFF. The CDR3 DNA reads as TGTGCCAGCAGCTTACAGGGTCGTTCGTACACTGAAGCTTTCTTT.

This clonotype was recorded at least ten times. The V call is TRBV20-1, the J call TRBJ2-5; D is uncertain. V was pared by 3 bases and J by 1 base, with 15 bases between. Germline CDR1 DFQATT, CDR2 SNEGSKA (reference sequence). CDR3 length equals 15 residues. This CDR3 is CSARTAVFFQETQYF. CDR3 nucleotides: TGCAGTGCTAGGACGGCAGTCTTCTTCCAAGAGACCCAGTACTTC.

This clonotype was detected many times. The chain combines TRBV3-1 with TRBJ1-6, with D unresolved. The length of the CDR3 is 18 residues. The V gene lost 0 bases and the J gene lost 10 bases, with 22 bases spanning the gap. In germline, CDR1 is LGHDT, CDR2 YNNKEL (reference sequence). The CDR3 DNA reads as TGTGCCAGCAGCCAAGATCTTGTAGACGGCCTTTTGGGGTCACCCCTCCACTTT. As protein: CASSQDLVDGLLGSPLHF. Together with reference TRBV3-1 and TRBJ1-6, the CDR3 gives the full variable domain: DTAVSQTPKYLVTQMGNDKSIKCEQNLGHDTMYWYKQDSKKFLKIMFSYNNKELIINETVPNRFSPKSPDKAHLNLHINSLELGDSAVYFCASSQDLVDGLLGSPLHFGNGTRLTVT.

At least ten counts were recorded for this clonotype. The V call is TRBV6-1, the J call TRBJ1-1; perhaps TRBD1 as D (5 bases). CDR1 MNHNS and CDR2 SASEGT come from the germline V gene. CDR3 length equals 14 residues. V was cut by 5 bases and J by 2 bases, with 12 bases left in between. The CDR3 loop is CASSSRGLNTEAFF. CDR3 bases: TGTGCCAGCAGTTCAAGGGGATTAAACACTGAAGCTTTCTTT.

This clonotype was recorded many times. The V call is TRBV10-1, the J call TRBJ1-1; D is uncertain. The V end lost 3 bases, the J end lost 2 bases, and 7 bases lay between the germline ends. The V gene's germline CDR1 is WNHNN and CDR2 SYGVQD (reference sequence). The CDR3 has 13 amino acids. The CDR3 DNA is TGCGCCAGCAGTGAAGAGTTCAACACTGAAGCTTTCTTT. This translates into CASSEEFNTEAFF.

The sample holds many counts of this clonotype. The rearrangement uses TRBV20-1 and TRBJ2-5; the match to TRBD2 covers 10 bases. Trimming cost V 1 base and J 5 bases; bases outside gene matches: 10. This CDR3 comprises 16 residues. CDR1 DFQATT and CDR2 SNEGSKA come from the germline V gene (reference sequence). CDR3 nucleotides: TGCAGTGCTAGAGCCGCCGCTAGCGGGAGAAGGGAGACCCAGTACTTC. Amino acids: CSARAAASGRRETQYF.

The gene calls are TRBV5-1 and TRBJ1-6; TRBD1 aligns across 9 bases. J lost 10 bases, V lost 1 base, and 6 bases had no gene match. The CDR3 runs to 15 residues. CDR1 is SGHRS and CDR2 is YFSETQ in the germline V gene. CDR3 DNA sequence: TGCGCCAGCAGCTTGACCGGGACAGGGCAATCACCCCTCCACTTT. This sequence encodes CASSLTGTGQSPLHF.

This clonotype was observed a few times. As DNA, the CDR3 is TGTGCCAGCAGCGTAGCCCCTGGCGGGTCCCTAACTAGGCACACTGAAGCTTTCTTT. It translates to CASSVAPGGSLTRHTEAFF. This chain links TRBV9 with TRBJ1-1; no clear D. CDR1 is SGDLS and CDR2 is YYNGEE in the germline V gene. This CDR3 is built from 19 residues. Trimming removed 0 bases at V and 3 bases at J, with 24 bases between.

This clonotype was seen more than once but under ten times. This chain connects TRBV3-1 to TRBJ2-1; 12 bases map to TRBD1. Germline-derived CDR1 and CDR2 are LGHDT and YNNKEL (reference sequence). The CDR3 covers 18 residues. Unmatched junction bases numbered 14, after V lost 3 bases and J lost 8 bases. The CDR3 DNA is TGTGCCAGCAGCCATGTTAATTTCCGGGACAGGGGGCTCTATGAGCAGTTCTTC. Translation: CASSHVNFRDRGLYEQFF.

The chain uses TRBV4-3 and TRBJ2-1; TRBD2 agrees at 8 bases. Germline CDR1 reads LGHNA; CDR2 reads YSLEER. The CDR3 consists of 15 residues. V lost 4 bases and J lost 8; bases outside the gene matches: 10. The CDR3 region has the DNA TGCGCCAGCAGCCCAGAGGGGAGGCGGGAGGATGAGCAGTTCTTC. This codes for CASSPEGRREDEQFF.

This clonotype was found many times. CDR3 in DNA: TGTGCCAGCAGTGAAGCGTCTGAGAACACTGAAGCTTTCTTT. Its translation is CASSEASENTEAFF. This chain uses TRBV2 with TRBJ1-1; the D is unclear. Per germline, CDR1 SNHLY and CDR2 FYNNEI. V was clipped by 0 bases and J by 1 base, with 6 bases between them. The CDR3 runs 14 residues.

CDR3 DNA sequence: TGTGCCATCAGTGACCCGGACAGGGCTGGCTATGGCTACACCTTC. As protein: CAISDPDRAGYGYTF. The chain is built from TRBV10-3 and TRBJ1-2; TRBD1 agrees at 8 bases. V was pared by 3 bases and J by 4 bases, with 7 bases of the junction left unmatched. Germline V lookup: CDR1 ENHRY, CDR2 SYGVKD. The CDR3 has 15 amino acids.

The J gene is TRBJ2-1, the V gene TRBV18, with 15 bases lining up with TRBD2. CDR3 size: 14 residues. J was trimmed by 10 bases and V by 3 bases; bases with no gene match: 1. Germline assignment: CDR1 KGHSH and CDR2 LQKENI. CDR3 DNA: TGTGCCAGCTCACCGGGGACTAGCGGGGGGGAGCAGTTCTTC. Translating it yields CASSPGTSGGEQFF. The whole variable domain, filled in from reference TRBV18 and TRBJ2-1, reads NAGVMQNPRHLVRRRGQEARLRCSPMKGHSHVYWYRQLPEEGLKFMVYLQKENIIDESGMPKERFSAEFPKEGPSILRIQQVVRGDSAAYFCASSPGTSGGEQFFGPGTRLTVL.

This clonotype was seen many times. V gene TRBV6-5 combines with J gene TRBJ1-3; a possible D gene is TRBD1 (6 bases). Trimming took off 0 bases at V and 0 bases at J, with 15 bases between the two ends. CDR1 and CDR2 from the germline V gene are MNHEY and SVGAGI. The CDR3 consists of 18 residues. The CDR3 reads CASSYSGPDRPSGNTIYF. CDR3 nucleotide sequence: TGTGCCAGCAGTTACTCTGGGCCCGACAGGCCCTCTGGAAACACCATATATTTT.

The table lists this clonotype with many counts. The DNA of the CDR3 is TGTGCCAGCAGTTTAGGGGGTCTCAGGGCGAGCACAGATACGCAGTATTTT. Protein product: CASSLGGLRASTDTQYF. The rearrangement links TRBV27 to TRBJ2-3, with D possibly being TRBD1 or TRBD2 (5 bases each). Germline CDR1 MNHEY, CDR2 SMNVEV (reference sequence). The CDR3 length is 17 residues. Trimming removed 2 bases from V and 0 bases from J, with 15 bases in between.

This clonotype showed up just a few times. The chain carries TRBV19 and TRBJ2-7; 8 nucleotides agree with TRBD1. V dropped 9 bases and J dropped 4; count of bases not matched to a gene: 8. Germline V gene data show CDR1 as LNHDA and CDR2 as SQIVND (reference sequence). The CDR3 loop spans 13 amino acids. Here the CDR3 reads CASGDRGSYEQYF. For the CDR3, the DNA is TGTGCCAGCGGTGACAGGGGATCGTACGAGCAGTACTTC. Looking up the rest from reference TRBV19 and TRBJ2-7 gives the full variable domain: DGGITQSPKYLFRKEGQNVTLSCEQNLNHDAMYWYRQDPGQGLRLIYYSQIVNDFQKGDIAEGYSVSREKKESFPLTVTSAQKNPTAFYLCASGDRGSYEQYFGPGTRLTVT.

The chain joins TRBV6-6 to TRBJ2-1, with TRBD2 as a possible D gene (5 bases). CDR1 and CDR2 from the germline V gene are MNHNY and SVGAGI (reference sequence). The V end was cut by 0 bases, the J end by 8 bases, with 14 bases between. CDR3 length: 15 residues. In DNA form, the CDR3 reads TGTGCCAGCAGTTACTCGACTATTTCCGGAGATGAGCAGTTCTTC. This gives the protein CASSYSTISGDEQFF.

CDR3 coding DNA: TGTGCCAGCAGCTTAGTGGGACAGGGGTTGGGGGCTAACACTGAAGCTTTCTTT. Its protein is CASSLVGQGLGANTEAFF. The rearrangement joins TRBV7-2 to TRBJ1-1; 10 bases map to TRBD1. The CDR3 contains 18 residues. The J segment lost 2 bases and the V segment lost 1 base, leaving 10 bases of the junction unmatched. CDR1 and CDR2 from the germline V gene are SGHTA and FQGNSA.

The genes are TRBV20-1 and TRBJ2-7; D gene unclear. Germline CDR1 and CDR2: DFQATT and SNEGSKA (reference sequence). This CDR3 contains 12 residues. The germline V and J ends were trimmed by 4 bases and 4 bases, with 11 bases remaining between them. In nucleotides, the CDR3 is TGCAGTGCTAAAGAAACTGAATACGAGCAGTACTTC. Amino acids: CSAKETEYEQYF.

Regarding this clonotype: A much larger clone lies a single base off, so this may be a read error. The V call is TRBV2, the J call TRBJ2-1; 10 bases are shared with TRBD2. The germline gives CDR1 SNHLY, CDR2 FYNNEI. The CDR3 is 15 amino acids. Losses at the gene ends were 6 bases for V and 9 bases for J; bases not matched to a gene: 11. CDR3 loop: CASRGAGGRFSEQFF. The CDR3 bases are TGTGCCAGCAGGGGAGCGGGAGGGCGCTTCAGTGAGCAGTTCTTC.

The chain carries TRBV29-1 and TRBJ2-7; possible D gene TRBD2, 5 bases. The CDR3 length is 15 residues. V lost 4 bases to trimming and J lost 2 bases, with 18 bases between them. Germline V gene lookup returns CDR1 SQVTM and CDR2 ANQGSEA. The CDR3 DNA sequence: TGCAGCGTTGGAGCAGCGGCACAGAGCACCTACGAGCAGTACTTC. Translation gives CSVGAAAQSTYEQYF.

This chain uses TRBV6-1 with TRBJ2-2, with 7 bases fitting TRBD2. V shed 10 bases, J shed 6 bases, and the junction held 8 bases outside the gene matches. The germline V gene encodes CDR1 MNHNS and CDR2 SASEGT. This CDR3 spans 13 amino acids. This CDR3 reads CATAGVWPGELFF. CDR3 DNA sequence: TGTGCCACCGCGGGGGTCTGGCCCGGGGAGCTGTTTTTT.

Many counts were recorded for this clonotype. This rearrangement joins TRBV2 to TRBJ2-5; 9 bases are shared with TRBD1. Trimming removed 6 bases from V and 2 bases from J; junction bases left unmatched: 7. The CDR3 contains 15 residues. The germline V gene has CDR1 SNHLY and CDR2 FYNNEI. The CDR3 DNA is TGTGCCAGCAGCGTGGGACAGGGCCTACAAGAGACCCAGTACTTC. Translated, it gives CASSVGQGLQETQYF.

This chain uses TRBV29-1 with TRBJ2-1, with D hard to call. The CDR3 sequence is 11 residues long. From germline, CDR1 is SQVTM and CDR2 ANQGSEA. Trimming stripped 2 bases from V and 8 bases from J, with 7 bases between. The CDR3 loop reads CSVESRYEQFF. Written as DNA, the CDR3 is TGCAGCGTTGAATCCCGCTATGAGCAGTTCTTC.

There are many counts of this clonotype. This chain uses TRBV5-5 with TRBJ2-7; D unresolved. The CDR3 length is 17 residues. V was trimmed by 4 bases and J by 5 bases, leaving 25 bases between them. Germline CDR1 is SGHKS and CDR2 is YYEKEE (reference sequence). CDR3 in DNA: TGTGCCAGCAGCCCGATCGGGCAATCCGACTTTCGGGACGAGCAGTACTTC. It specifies CASSPIGQSDFRDEQYF.

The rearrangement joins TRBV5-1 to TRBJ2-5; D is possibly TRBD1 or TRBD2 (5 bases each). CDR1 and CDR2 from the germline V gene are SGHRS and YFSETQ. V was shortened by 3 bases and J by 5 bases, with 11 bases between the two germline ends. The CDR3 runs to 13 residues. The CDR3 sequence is CASSWGSRETQYF. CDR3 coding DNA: TGCGCCAGCAGCTGGGGGTCGCGGGAGACCCAGTACTTC.

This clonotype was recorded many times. The CDR3 DNA reads TGCAGTGCTGTACTAGAAAACTACGAGCAGTACTTC. Protein: CSAVLENYEQYF. V usage is TRBV20-1 and J usage is TRBJ2-7, with a tentative D call TRBD2 (5 bases). V was shortened by 5 bases and J by 3 bases, with 11 bases between the two germline ends. CDR1 and CDR2 from the germline V gene are DFQATT and SNEGSKA (reference sequence). CDR3 length: 12 residues.